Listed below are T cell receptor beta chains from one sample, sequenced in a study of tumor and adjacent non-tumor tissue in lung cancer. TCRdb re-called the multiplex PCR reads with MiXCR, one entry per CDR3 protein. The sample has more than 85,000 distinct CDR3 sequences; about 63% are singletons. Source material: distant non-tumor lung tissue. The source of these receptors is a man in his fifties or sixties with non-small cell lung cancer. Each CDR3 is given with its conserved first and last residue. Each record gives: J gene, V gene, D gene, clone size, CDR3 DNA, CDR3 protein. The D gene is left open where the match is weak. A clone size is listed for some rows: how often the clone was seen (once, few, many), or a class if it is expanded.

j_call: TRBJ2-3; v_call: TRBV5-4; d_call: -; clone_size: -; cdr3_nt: TGTGCCAGCAGCTCCGGCCCCTCCGGCGCAAATACGCAGTATTTC; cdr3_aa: CASSSGPSGANTQYF
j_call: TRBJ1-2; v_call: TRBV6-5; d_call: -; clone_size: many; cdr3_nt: TGTGCCAGCACCGGGGACACCTTCTCTGGCTACACCTTC; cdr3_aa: CASTGDTFSGYTF
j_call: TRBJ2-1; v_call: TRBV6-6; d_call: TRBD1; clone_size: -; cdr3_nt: TGCGCCAGCAGACCCCGGGACAGGGTGAGCTCCTTCAATGAGCAGTTCTTC; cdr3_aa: CASRPRDRVSSFNEQFF
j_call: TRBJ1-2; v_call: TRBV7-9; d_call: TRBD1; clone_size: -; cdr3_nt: TGTGCCAGCAGCTTACAGGGGGCCATAAACTATGGCTACACCTTC; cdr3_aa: CASSLQGAINYGYTF
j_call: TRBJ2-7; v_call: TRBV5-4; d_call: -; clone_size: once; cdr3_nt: TGTGCCAGCAGTCATTCGGCAGGGTGCTACGAGCAGTACTTC; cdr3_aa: CASSHSAGCYEQYF
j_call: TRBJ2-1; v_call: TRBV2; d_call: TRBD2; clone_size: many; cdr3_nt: TGTGCCAGCAGGACCGGGACTATCTACAATGAGCAGTTCTTC; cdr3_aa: CASRTGTIYNEQFF
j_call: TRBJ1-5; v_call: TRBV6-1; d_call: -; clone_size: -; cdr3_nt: TGTGCCAGCAGTGAAGTACTACACGCGGGTCAGCCCCAGCATTTT; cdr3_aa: CASSEVLHAGQPQHF
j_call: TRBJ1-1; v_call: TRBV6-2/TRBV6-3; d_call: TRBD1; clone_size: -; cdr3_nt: TGTGCCTGCAGTTACCCCCGGGCAGGGGGTAGAGGGCGCATCCGAGCTTTCTTT; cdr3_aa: CACSYPRAGGRGRIRAFF
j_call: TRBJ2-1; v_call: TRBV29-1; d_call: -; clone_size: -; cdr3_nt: TGCAGCGTTGCGGAAGGAGGCTCCTACAATGAGCAGTTCTTC; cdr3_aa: CSVAEGGSYNEQFF
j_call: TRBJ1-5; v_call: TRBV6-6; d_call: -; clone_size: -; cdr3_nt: TGTGCCAGCAGGCCCCGGGTCACGGGGTTTGGTAATCAGCCCCAGCATTTT; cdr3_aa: CASRPRVTGFGNQPQHF
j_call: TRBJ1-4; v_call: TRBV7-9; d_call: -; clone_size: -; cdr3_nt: TGTGCCAGCAGCTCAGGTTTCGGAGGATCCCCGGCCGATAATGAAAAACTGTTTTTT; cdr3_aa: CASSSGFGGSPADNEKLFF
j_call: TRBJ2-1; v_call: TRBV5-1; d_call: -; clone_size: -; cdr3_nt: TGCGCCAGCAGCTGGCAGGACAATGAGCAGTTCTTC; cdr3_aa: CASSWQDNEQFF
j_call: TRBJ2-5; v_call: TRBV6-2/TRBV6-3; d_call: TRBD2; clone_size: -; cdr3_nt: TGTGCCAGCAGTGAGGGACCAGCGGGGGAGGAGACCCAGTACTTC; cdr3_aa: CASSEGPAGEETQYF
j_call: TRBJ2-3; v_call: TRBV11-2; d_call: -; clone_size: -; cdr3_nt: TGTGCCAGCAGCACGGGGCTTTTCAGCACAGAAACGCAGTATTTT; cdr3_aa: CASSTGLFSTETQYF
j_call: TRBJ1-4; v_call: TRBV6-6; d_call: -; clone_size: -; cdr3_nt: TGCGCCAGCAACGAAGGGATGAGTGAAAAACTGTTTTTT; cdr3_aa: CASNEGMSEKLFF
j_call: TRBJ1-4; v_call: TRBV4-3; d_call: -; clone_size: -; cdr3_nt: TGCGCCAGTAGCCAAGCAGGGACATGGGGTAATGAAAAACTGCTTTTT; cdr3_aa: CASSQAGTWGNEKLLF
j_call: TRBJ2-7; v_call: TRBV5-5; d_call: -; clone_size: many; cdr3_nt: TGTGCCAGCAGCTTGAACAGGGACTACGAGCAGTACTTC; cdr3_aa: CASSLNRDYEQYF
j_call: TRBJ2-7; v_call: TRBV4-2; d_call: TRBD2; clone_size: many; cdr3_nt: TGTGCCAGCAGCCAAGTCAGACTAGCGTCCTACGAGCAGTACTTC; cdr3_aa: CASSQVRLASYEQYF
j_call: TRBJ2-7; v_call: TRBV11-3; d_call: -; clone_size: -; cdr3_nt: TGTGCCAACAGCTCCAGAGGCCAGTTCTACGAGCAGTACTTC; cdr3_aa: CANSSRGQFYEQYF
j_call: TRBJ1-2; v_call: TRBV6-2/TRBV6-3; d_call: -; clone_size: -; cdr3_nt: TGTGCCAGCAGTCAAGAGGGGATCTATGGCTACACCTTC; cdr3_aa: CASSQEGIYGYTF
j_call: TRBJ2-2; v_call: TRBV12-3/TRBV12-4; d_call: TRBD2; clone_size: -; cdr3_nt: TGTGCCAGTATCCGTGGGCGGGGGGCAGTCGGGGAGCTGTTTTTT; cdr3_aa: CASIRGRGAVGELFF
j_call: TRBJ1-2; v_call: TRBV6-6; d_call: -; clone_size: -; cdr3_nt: TGTGCCAGCAGGACCCTCGGACAGAGTGGGATGTCCGGCTACACCTTC; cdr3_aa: CASRTLGQSGMSGYTF
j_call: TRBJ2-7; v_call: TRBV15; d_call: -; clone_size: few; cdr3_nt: TGTGCCACCAGCAGACATTTGGTCACCTACGAGCAGTACTTC; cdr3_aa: CATSRHLVTYEQYF
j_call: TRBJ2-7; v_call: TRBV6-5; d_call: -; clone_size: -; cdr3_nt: TGTGCCACCAATTCACCGGGACCACTATACGTGCAGTACTTC; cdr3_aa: CATNSPGPLYVQYF
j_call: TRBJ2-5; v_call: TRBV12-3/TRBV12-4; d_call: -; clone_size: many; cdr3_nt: TGTGCCAGCAGCCGCAACGGAGTGGGCCAAGAGACCCAGTACTTC; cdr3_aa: CASSRNGVGQETQYF
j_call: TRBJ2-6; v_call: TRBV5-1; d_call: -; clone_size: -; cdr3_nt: TGCGCCAGCAGCCAGTTAGGGGGATCTGGGGCCAACGTCCTGACTTTC; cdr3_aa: CASSQLGGSGANVLTF
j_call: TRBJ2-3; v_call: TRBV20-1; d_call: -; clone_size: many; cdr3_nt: TGCAGTGCTAGCCCCATGGGTAGAACGCAGTATTTT; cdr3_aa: CSASPMGRTQYF
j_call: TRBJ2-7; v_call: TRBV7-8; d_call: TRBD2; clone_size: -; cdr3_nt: TGTACCATCAACACCTCCCAGGGGACTAGCTCCTACGAGCAGTACTTC; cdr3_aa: CTINTSQGTSSYEQYF
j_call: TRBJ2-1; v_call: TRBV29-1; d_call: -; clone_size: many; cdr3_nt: TGCAGCGTTGATGGGGACACTATCTCCTACAATGAGCAGTTCTTC; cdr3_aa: CSVDGDTISYNEQFF
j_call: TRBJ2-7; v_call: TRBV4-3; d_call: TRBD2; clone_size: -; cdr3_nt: TGTGCCAGCAGCCAGTCCGGGCGGGAGTTCGACCAGCAGTACTTC; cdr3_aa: CASSQSGREFDQQYF
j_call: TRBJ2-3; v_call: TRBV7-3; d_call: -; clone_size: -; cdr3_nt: TGTGCCAGCAGCTTACAGGGTAGCACAGATACGCAGTATTTT; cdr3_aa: CASSLQGSTDTQYF
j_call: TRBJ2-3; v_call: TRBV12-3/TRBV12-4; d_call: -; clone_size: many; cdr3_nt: TGTGCCAGCAGCCCCAACAGTGGCCAGGTGAATACGCAGTATTTT; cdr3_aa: CASSPNSGQVNTQYF
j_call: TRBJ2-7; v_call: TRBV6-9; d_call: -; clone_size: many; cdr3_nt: TGCCCCTGGGTGGGCAGGAGATTCTACGAGCAGTACTTC; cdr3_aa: CPWVGRRFYEQYF
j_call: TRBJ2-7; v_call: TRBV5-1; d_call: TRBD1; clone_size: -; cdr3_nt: TGCGCCAGGAGCCCTACGACAGGGAACTCCTACGAGCAGTACTTC; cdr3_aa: CARSPTTGNSYEQYF
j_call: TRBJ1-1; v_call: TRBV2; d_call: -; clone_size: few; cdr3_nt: TGTGCCAGCAGTGAAGTCAGGTCTGAAGCTTTCTTT; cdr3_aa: CASSEVRSEAFF
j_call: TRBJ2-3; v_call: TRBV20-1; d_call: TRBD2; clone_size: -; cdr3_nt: TGCAGTGCTGGACGCAGCGGGGGGACAGATAAGCAGTATTTT; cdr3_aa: CSAGRSGGTDKQYF
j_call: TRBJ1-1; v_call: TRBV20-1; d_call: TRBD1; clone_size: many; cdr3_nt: TGCAGTGCTAGCGCAGGGGGAATGAACACTGAAGCTTTCTTT; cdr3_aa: CSASAGGMNTEAFF
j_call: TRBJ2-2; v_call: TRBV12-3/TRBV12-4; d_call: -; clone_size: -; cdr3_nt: TGTGCCAACACTCTACGTAGCGGGAACACCGGGGAGCTGTTTTTT; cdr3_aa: CANTLRSGNTGELFF
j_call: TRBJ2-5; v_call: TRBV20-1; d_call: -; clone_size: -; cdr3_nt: TGCAGTGCGGCTCCAGGCGGGCTCACTATCGCCCCGGGCGGGACCCAGTACTTC; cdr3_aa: CSAAPGGLTIAPGGTQYF
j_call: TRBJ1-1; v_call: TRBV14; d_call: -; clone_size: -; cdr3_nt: TGTGACAGCAGCGAAACGGCTAACACTGAAGCTTTCTTT; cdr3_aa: CDSSETANTEAFF
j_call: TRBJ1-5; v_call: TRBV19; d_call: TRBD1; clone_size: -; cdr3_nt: TGTGCCAGTAGTATAGGACAGGGAAGCAATCAGCCCCAGCATTTT; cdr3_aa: CASSIGQGSNQPQHF
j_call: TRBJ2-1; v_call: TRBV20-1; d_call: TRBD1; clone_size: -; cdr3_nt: TGCTGTGCTAGATCCCGGGACAGGGGAGGCCATGAGCAGTTCTTC; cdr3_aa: CCARSRDRGGHEQFF
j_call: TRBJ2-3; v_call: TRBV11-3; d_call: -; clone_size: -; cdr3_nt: TGTGCCAGCAGCTTAGGCGCTACAGATACGCAGTATTTT; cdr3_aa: CASSLGATDTQYF
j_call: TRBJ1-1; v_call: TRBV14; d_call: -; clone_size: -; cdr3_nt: TGTGCCAGCGAGTCAACGGCCGACGGGGGGAACACTGAAGCTTTCTTT; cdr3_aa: CASESTADGGNTEAFF
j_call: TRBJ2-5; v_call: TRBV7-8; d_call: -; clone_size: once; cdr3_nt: TGTGCCAGCAACTACCCCAAAGGACCCGGGCCGGAGACCCAATACTTC; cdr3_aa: CASNYPKGPGPETQYF
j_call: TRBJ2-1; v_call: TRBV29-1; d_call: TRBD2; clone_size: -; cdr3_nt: TGCAGTGTCGATAAACTAGCGGCGACTTCCTACAATGAGCAGTTGTTC; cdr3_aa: CSVDKLAATSYNEQLF
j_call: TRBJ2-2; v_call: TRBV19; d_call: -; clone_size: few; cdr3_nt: TGTGCCAGTAGTATGGGGGACACCGGGGAGCTGTTTTTT; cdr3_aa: CASSMGDTGELFF
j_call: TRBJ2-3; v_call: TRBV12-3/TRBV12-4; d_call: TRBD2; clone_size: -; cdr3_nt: TGTGCCAGCAATCTAGCGGGGAGCACAGATACGCAGAATTTT; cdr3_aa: CASNLAGSTDTQNF
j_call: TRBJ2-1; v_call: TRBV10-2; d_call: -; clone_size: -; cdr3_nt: TGCGCCAGCGGTCCCGTGACCTTATACAATGAGCAGTTCTTC; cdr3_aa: CASGPVTLYNEQFF
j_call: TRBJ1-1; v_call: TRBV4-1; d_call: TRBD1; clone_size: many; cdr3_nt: TGCGCCAGCAGCCAAAACGACAGGGGATGGACCAACACTGAAGCTTTCTTT; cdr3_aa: CASSQNDRGWTNTEAFF
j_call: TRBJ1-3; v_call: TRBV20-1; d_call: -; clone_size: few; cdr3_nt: TGCAGCGCTAAGCAGGGTGGCGGAAACACCATATATTTT; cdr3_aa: CSAKQGGGNTIYF
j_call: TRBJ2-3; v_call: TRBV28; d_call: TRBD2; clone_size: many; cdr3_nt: TGTGCCAGCAGCCGGACTAGCGGGAGACGGACAGATACGCAGTATTTT; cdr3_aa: CASSRTSGRRTDTQYF
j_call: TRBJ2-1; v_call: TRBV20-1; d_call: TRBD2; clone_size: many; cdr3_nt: TGCAGTGCTAGAGATGAGACTAGCGGAACCCATAGCCATGAGCAGTTCTTC; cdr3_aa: CSARDETSGTHSHEQFF